This T cell receptor (beta chain) was identified during a study of blood T cell repertoires in COVID-19. Recruitment covered about 25 US areas and drew participants whose ages spanned about 18 to 95 years. Cohort 3 recovery required two negative PCRs, clearance, or symptom resolution. Per the original methods: Amplified reference gene primers provided the basis for estimating nucleated cell counts. The assay was immunoSEQ multiplex PCR, and TCRdb's table has in-frame clones only and misses some. V and J calls and clone size are given by that table; D and trimming were obtained from the DNA. The sample shows under 200,000 clones, 65% to 85% of them seen only once. Germline V lookup: CDR1 SGHVS, CDR2 FQNEAQ. Germline trimming cut 9 bases from V and 1 base from J; bases unmatched to any gene: 13. The CDR3 is 16 residues long.

The material sequenced was PBMCs or T cells enriched from blood (not recorded which). V usage is TRBV7-8 and J usage is TRBJ2-3; 7 bases agree with TRBD2. This receptor was obtained from a woman aged 55-69 years who had recovered from COVID-19. CDR3 sequence: CASKRKAGLRTDTQYF. The CDR3 DNA reads TGTGCCAGTAAACGGAAAGCGGGGCTTCGCACAGATACGCAGTATTTT.